This TCR beta chain originates from a study of cytomegalovirus exposure and HLA in healthy donors. Amplification used 60 Vbeta primers and 13 Jbeta primers. Measured with immunoSEQ multiplex PCR; TCRdb has only the in-frame clones, and not every one. The data hold some 100,000 clones, with about 79% observed a single time. The CDR3 covers 13 residues. Germline assignment: CDR1 SEHNR and CDR2 FQNEAQ (reference sequence). The V and J ends lost 7 bases and 4 bases respectively, with 13 bases between them. The chain couples TRBV7-9 to TRBJ1-1; D is unresolved. The origin of this receptor is a female donor in good health and CMV-seropositive. The material sequenced was PBMCs. The CDR3 region is CASTPIGATEAFF. The DNA for the CDR3 is TGTGCCAGCACCCCAATCGGTGCCACTGAAGCTTTCTTT.